A single sample is the source of the 32 T cell receptor beta chains below, sequenced in a study of blood T cell repertoires in COVID-19. The assay was immunoSEQ multiplex PCR, and TCRdb's table has in-frame clones only and misses some. The sample lists approximately 440,000 clones, about 90% occurring once. The specimen was PBMCs or T cells enriched from blood (not recorded which). The source of these receptors is a man aged 18-30 years who had recovered from COVID-19.

The chain employs TRBV20-1 and TRBJ2-5, with a tentative D call TRBD2 (5 bases). CDR3 size: 11 residues. CDR1 and CDR2 from the germline V gene are DFQATT and SNEGSKA (reference sequence). V lost 6 bases and J lost 1, with 6 bases in between. The CDR3: CSARGQETQYF. CDR3 in DNA: TGCAGTGCCCGGGGCCAAGAGACCCAGTACTTC.

The chain has TRBV11-2 and TRBJ2-6, with D possibly matching TRBD1 (5 bases). In germline, CDR1 is SGHAT, CDR2 FQNNGV. V lost 1 base and J 0 bases, leaving 16 bases between the germline ends. The length of the CDR3 is 19 residues. CDR3 DNA sequence: TGTGCCAGCAGCTTAGCCCCGACAGTTCGTGGCTCTGGGGCCAACGTCCTGACTTTC. This translates into CASSLAPTVRGSGANVLTF.

The chain is built from TRBV2 and TRBJ1-4; no clear D. Trimming cost V 4 bases and J 6 bases, with 15 bases left between them. Germline CDR1 and CDR2: SNHLY and FYNNEI. The CDR3 has 15 amino acids. CDR3 in DNA: TGTGCCAGCAGTGCTCAGCCCCCTGGGCATGAAAAACTGTTTTTT. It specifies CASSAQPPGHEKLFF.

V gene TRBV3-1 (or the pseudogene TRBV3-2) combines with J gene TRBJ2-7; TRBD1 agrees at 8 bases. After removal of 4 bases from V and 3 bases from J, the junction contained 5 bases not matched to a gene. Germline V gene lookup returns CDR1 LGHDT and CDR2 YNNKEL (reference sequence). The CDR3 totals 14 residues. The CDR3 DNA follows: TGTGCCAGCAGCCTTGGGACAGGAGTCTACGAGCAGTACTTC. It codes for CASSLGTGVYEQYF.

The sample holds one count of this clone. The chain couples TRBV5-5 to TRBJ2-1; 9 bases agree with TRBD1. J gave up 4 bases and V 6 bases, and 8 bases lay outside the gene matches. The CDR3 is 15 residues long. The V gene's germline CDR1 is SGHKS and CDR2 YYEKEE (reference sequence). DNA for the CDR3: TGTGCCAGCATCGCCTCGGGACAGGGTTACAATGAGCAGTTCTTC. Protein product: CASIASGQGYNEQFF. Full variable domain (outside the CDR3, taken from reference TRBV5-5 and TRBJ2-1): DAGVTQSPTHLIKTRGQQVTLRCSPISGHKSVSWYQQVLGQGPQFIFQYYEKEERGRGNFPDRFSARQFPNYSSELNVNALLLGDSALYLCASIASGQGYNEQFFGPGTRLTVL.

The chain combines TRBV27 with TRBJ1-2; perhaps TRBD1 as D (6 bases). Germline CDR1 reads MNHEY; CDR2 reads SMNVEV (reference sequence). The length of the CDR3 is 14 residues. V shed 8 bases and J shed 4 bases, with 17 bases lying between them. Here the CDR3 DNA reads TGTGCCAGCGGACCCACAGGGAAACCCTATGGCTACACCTTC. Residues: CASGPTGKPYGYTF.

The rearrangement uses TRBV7-2 and TRBJ2-7; D possibly corresponds to TRBD1 (6 bases). CDR3 length: 15 residues. CDR1 SGHTA and CDR2 FQGNSA come from the germline V gene. Trimming cost V 5 bases and J 0 bases, with 14 bases left between them. The CDR3 reads CASSPTGQTSYEQYF. The CDR3 DNA reads as TGTGCCAGCAGCCCGACAGGACAGACCTCCTACGAGCAGTACTTC.

The V gene is TRBV5-6, the J gene TRBJ1-1; TRBD1 aligns across 8 bases. The V segment lost 4 bases and the J segment 6 bases; nucleotides outside the gene matches: 2. The germline V gene encodes CDR1 SGHDT and CDR2 YYEEEE. This CDR3 is built from 12 residues. CDR3 sequence: CASSQGASEAFF. As DNA, the CDR3 is TGTGCCAGCAGCCAGGGGGCCTCTGAAGCTTTCTTT. Together with reference TRBV5-6 and TRBJ1-1, the CDR3 gives the full variable domain: DAGVTQSPTHLIKTRGQQVTLRCSPKSGHDTVSWYQQALGQGPQFIFQYYEEEERQRGNFPDRFSGHQFPNYSSELNVNALLLGDSALYLCASSQGASEAFFGQGTRLTVV.

This chain joins TRBV27 and TRBJ2-5, with 9 bases fitting TRBD1. Germline V gives CDR1 MNHEY, CDR2 SMNVEV (reference sequence). This CDR3 is 13 amino acids long. The V segment lost 5 bases and the J segment 3 bases; nucleotides outside the gene matches: 1. The CDR3 is CASSRTGEETQYF. The CDR3 DNA follows: TGTGCCAGCAGTCGGACAGGGGAAGAGACCCAGTACTTC.

This clone appeared once. This chain connects TRBV11-2 to TRBJ2-2, with D possibly matching TRBD2 (6 bases). The germline gives CDR1 SGHAT, CDR2 FQNNGV. This CDR3 spans 16 amino acids. Trimming pared 5 bases from V and 4 bases from J, leaving 17 bases between. CDR3 DNA sequence: TGTGCCAGCAGCCCCGAACGGGGACTTTTCACCGGGGAGCTGTTTTTT. Its protein product is CASSPERGLFTGELFF.

The V gene is TRBV4-1, the J gene TRBJ2-3, with TRBD2 identical over 12 bases. Germline loops: CDR1 MGHRA, CDR2 YSYEKL. J lost 6 bases, V lost 0 bases, and 4 bases had no gene match. CDR3 size: 16 residues. The CDR3 DNA follows: TGCGCCAGCAGCCAAGACTCTAGCGGGGGGGCGGATACGCAGTATTTT. Residues: CASSQDSSGGADTQYF.

CDR3 coding DNA: TGTGCCATCAGTGCCCCCGGCCAGGGTACCTATGAGCAGTTCTTC. This sequence encodes CAISAPGQGTYEQFF. The gene calls are TRBV10-3 and TRBJ2-1; a possible D gene is TRBD1 (5 bases). The germline V gene has CDR1 ENHRY and CDR2 SYGVKD. The CDR3 has 15 amino acids. The germline V and J ends were trimmed by 4 bases and 8 bases, with 18 bases remaining between them.

The chain recombines TRBV9 with TRBJ1-2; TRBD1 is a possible D gene (6 bases). The ends were cut back, 6 bases at V and 6 bases at J, with 18 bases in the middle. CDR1 and CDR2 from the germline V gene are SGDLS and YYNGEE. The CDR3 loop spans 14 amino acids. Here the CDR3 DNA reads TGTGCCAGCACCTCGGGTCGGGAGGGGGATGGCTACACCTTC. It is translated as CASTSGREGDGYTF.

The chain recombines TRBV7-3 with TRBJ1-5; no reliable D call. The germline V and J ends were trimmed by 8 bases and 5 bases, with 4 bases remaining between them. Looked up from germline, CDR1 is SGHTA and CDR2 is FQGTGA. The CDR3 is 10 residues long. This chain's CDR3 is CASPDQPQHF. The CDR3 bases are TGTGCCAGCCCTGATCAGCCCCAGCATTTT.

This clone was observed a single time. The chain carries TRBV7-2 and TRBJ2-1; the D gene is possibly TRBD2 (5 bases). This CDR3 contains 12 residues. The germline V gene encodes CDR1 SGHTA and CDR2 FQGNSA. V was cut by 4 bases and J by 10 bases, with 11 bases left in between. The CDR3 region has the DNA TGTGCCAGCAGCTCCTACCCGGGAGAGCAGTTCTTC. Amino acid sequence: CASSSYPGEQFF.

The chain is built from TRBV7-3 and TRBJ2-1, with D perhaps matching TRBD2 (6 bases). CDR1 is SGHTA, CDR2 FQGTGA, per germline. V was clipped by 4 bases and J by 6 bases, with 19 bases between them. The CDR3 length is 16 residues. CDR3 in amino acids: CASSSKGLSRGNEQFF. The CDR3 DNA reads TGTGCCAGCAGCTCAAAGGGACTTTCGAGGGGCAATGAGCAGTTCTTC.

The V call is TRBV24-1, the J call TRBJ2-1, with TRBD2 matching 14 bases. Trimming at V came to 0 bases and at J to 7 bases, leaving 7 bases not matched to a gene. Germline V gene data show CDR1 as KGHDR and CDR2 as SFDVKD. The CDR3 length is 18 residues. The CDR3 sequence is CATSDLPGTSGSRNEQFF. In DNA form, the CDR3 reads TGTGCCACCAGTGATTTGCCGGGGACTAGCGGGAGTAGGAATGAGCAGTTCTTC.

The CDR3 DNA follows: TGTGCCAGCTCAAAAGAGAGCTCTGGAAACACCATATATTTT. It is translated as CASSKESSGNTIYF. The V gene is TRBV18, the J gene TRBJ1-3, with D hard to call. Germline assignment: CDR1 KGHSH and CDR2 LQKENI. Trimming shortened V by 5 bases and J by 0 bases, and 8 bases separated the two germline ends. This CDR3 has 14 residues.

The V and J genes are TRBV2 and TRBJ1-1; 8 nucleotides align to TRBD1. CDR1 and CDR2 from the germline V gene are SNHLY and FYNNEI. This CDR3 is built from 15 residues. Trimming at V came to 7 bases and at J to 0 bases, leaving 7 bases not matched to a gene. CDR3 protein: CASTYGTGLNTEAFF. In DNA form, the CDR3 reads TGTGCCAGCACCTACGGGACAGGTTTGAACACTGAAGCTTTCTTT.

DNA for the CDR3: TGTGCCAGCAGTTTGTTACAGGGGGGAATTGAAAAACTGTTTTTT. Translation: CASSLLQGGIEKLFF. This chain links TRBV28 with TRBJ1-4; TRBD1 agrees at 8 bases. Trimming removed 3 bases from V and 7 bases from J; junction bases left unmatched: 7. This CDR3 has 15 amino acids. Germline loops: CDR1 MDHEN, CDR2 SYDVKM.

The V call is TRBV7-9, the J call TRBJ2-5; D may be TRBD2 (6 bases). V dropped 1 base and J dropped 3 bases, with 9 bases sitting between them. The CDR3 is made up of 14 amino acids. Germline V gene data show CDR1 as SEHNR and CDR2 as FQNEAQ (reference sequence). The CDR3 sequence: CASSLVTREETQYF. DNA for the CDR3: TGTGCCAGCAGCTTAGTGACTAGAGAAGAGACCCAGTACTTC.

The DNA for the CDR3 is TGTGCCAGCAGCTACATGACAGGGACCCACACAGATACGCAGTATTTT. Its protein product is CASSYMTGTHTDTQYF. V and J are TRBV7-9 and TRBJ2-3, with 7 bases lining up with TRBD1. Looked up from germline, CDR1 is SEHNR and CDR2 is FQNEAQ (reference sequence). The J segment lost 2 bases and the V segment lost 4 bases, leaving 9 bases of the junction unmatched. This CDR3 contains 16 residues.

The chain has TRBV4-1 and TRBJ2-2; possibly TRBD1 for D (5 bases). The CDR3 covers 14 residues. Trimming took off 0 bases at V and 5 bases at J, with 7 bases between the two ends. CDR1 is MGHRA and CDR2 is YSYEKL in the germline V gene. Here the CDR3 reads CASSQEDRTGELFF. As DNA, the CDR3 is TGCGCCAGCAGCCAAGAAGACAGAACCGGGGAGCTGTTTTTT.

This clone was observed a single time. The rearrangement uses TRBV7-3 and TRBJ2-4; 13 nucleotides align to TRBD2. This CDR3 has 14 amino acids. Trimming cost V 5 bases and J 13 bases; bases outside gene matches: 8. Germline lookup yields CDR1 SGHTA and CDR2 FQGTGA. CDR3 DNA: TGTGCCAGCAGCCCCTCCGGGACTAGCGGGATACAGTACTTC. Protein product: CASSPSGTSGIQYF.

The V call is TRBV12-3 or TRBV12-4, the J call TRBJ1-1, with D possibly being TRBD1 (5 bases). Trimming removed 3 bases from V and 11 bases from J, with 13 bases in between. This CDR3 comprises 12 residues. The DNA for the CDR3 is TGTGCCAGCAGTTTGAGTCGGGGGATTGCTTTCTTT. Its protein product is CASSLSRGIAFF.

The rearrangement uses TRBV5-1 and TRBJ1-6; D possibly corresponds to TRBD1 (6 bases). Germline V lookup: CDR1 SGHRS, CDR2 YFSETQ. The CDR3 is 13 residues long. V was trimmed by 4 bases and J by 6 bases, leaving 8 bases between them. The CDR3 coding sequence is TGCGCCAGCAGCCGGGACACTAATTCACCCCTCCACTTT. This sequence encodes CASSRDTNSPLHF. The whole variable domain, filled in from reference TRBV5-1 and TRBJ1-6, reads KAGVTQTPRYLIKTRGQQVTLSCSPISGHRSVSWYQQTPGQGLQFLFEYFSETQRNKGNFPGRFSGRQFSNSRSEMNVSTLELGDSALYLCASSRDTNSPLHFGNGTRLTVT.

Note on this clone: A junction end diverges from the germline sequence, so it may reflect a read error. The CDR3 nucleotides read TGTGCCAGCAGCCCAGCCCCCGGGTCCAGGGAGGTGTTTTTT. It is translated as CASSPAPGSREVFF. This chain joins TRBV28 and TRBJ2-2; D perhaps matches TRBD2 (6 bases). Germline V gene lookup returns CDR1 MDHEN and CDR2 SYDVKM. The CDR3 has 14 amino acids.

The rearrangement uses TRBV2 and TRBJ1-1, with TRBD1 identical over 7 bases. Germline V gives CDR1 SNHLY, CDR2 FYNNEI. With V trimmed by 5 bases and J by 7 bases, 7 bases remained unmatched. The CDR3 spans 13 residues. CDR3 coding DNA: TGTGCCAGCAGTTTAGGACAGGCACGTGAAGCTTTCTTT. As protein: CASSLGQAREAFF.

The chain couples TRBV12-3 or TRBV12-4 to TRBJ1-2; D gene unclear. V lost 1 base and J 5 bases, leaving 8 bases between the germline ends. The CDR3 runs 13 residues. The CDR3 loop reads CASSLGTGYGYTF. The CDR3 DNA reads TGTGCCAGCAGTTTAGGGACGGGGTATGGCTACACCTTC.

This chain links TRBV11-2 with TRBJ2-7, with 7 bases that match TRBD1. The CDR3 is 15 residues long. Losses at the gene ends were 4 bases for V and 5 bases for J; bases not matched to a gene: 11. The germline CDR1 and CDR2 sequences are SGHAT and FQNNGV. CDR3 in amino acids: CASSSSGTEADEQYF. CDR3 sequence (DNA): TGTGCCAGCAGCTCCTCCGGGACAGAAGCCGACGAGCAGTACTTC.

This clone appeared once. The rearrangement uses TRBV5-6 and TRBJ1-6; a possible D gene is TRBD1 (6 bases). The length of the CDR3 is 14 residues. From germline, CDR1 is SGHDT and CDR2 YYEEEE. With 1 base removed from V and 7 bases from J, the gap between germline ends came to 9 bases. For the CDR3, the DNA is TGTGCCAGCAGCTTGCAGGGGCACAATTCACCCCTCCACTTT. Translation: CASSLQGHNSPLHF.

This clone was detected only once. The rearrangement joins TRBV14 to TRBJ2-1; 8 positions agree with TRBD2. The CDR3 consists of 14 residues. Germline V CDR1 and CDR2: SGHDN, FVKESK. V lost 4 bases, J lost 9 bases, and 8 bases stayed unmatched. CDR3 nucleotide sequence: TGTGCCAGCAGCCCTCCCCCCCTAGCGGGTGAGCAGTTCTTC. Encoded protein: CASSPPPLAGEQFF.